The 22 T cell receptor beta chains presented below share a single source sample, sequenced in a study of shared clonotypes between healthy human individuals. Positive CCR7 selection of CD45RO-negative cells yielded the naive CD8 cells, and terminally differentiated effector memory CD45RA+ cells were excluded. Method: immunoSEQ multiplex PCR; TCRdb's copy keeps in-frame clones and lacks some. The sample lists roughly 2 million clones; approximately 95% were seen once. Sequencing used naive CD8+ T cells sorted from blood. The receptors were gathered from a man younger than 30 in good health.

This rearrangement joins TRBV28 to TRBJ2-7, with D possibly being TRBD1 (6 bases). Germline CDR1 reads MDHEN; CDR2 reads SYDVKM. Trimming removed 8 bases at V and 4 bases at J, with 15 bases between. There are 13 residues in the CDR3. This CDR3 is CASGGMSRYEQYF. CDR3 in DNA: TGTGCCAGCGGGGGCATGTCACGGTACGAGCAGTACTTC. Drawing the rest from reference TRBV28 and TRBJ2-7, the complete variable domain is DVKVTQSSRYLVKRTGEKVFLECVQDMDHENMFWYRQDPGLGLRLIYFSYDVKMKEKGDIPEGYSVSREKKERFSLILESASTNQTSMYLCASGGMSRYEQYFGPGTRLTVT.

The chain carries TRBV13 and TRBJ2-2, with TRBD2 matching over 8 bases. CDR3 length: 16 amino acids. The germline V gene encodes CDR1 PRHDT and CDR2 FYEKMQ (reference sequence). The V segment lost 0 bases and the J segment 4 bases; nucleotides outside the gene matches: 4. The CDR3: CASSLGLSGVTGELFF. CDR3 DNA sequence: TGTGCCAGCAGCTTAGGCCTTAGCGGGGTCACCGGGGAGCTGTTTTTT.

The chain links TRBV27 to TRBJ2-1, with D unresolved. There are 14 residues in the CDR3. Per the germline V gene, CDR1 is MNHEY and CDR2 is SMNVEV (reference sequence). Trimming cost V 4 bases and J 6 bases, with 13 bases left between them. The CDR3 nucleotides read TGTGCCAGCAGTTATACCCCTGAGAGCAATGAGCAGTTCTTC. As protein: CASSYTPESNEQFF.

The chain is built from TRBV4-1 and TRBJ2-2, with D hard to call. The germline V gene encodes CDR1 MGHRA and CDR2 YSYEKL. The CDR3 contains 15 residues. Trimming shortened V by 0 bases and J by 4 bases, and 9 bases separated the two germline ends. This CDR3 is CASSQEAASTGELFF. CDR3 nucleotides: TGCGCCAGCAGCCAAGAGGCTGCGAGCACCGGGGAGCTGTTTTTT.

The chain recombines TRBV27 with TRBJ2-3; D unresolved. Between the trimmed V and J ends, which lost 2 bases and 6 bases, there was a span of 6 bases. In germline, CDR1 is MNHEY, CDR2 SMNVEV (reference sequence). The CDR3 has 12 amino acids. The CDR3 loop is CASSLKYDTQYF. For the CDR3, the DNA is TGTGCCAGCAGTTTAAAGTACGATACGCAGTATTTT.

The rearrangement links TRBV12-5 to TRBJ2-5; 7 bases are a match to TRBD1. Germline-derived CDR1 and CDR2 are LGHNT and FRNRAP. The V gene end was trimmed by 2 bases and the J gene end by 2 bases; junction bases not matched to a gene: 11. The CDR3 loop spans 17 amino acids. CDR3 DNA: TGTGCTAGTGGTTTGTTTAAGTATGGGACAGAGCAAGAGACCCAGTACTTC. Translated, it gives CASGLFKYGTEQETQYF. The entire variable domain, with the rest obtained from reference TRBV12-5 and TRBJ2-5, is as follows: DARVTQTPRHKVTEMGQEVTMRCQPILGHNTVFWYRQTMMQGLELLAYFRNRAPLDDSGMPKDRFSAEMPDATLATLKIQPSEPRDSAVYFCASGLFKYGTEQETQYFGPGTRLLVL.

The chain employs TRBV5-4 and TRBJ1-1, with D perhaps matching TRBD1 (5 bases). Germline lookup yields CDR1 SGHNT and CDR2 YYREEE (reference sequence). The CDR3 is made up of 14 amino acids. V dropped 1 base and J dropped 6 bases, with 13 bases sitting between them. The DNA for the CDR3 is TGTGCCAGCAGCTTGAAAGGCGGGACCCCTGAAGCTTTCTTT. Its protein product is CASSLKGGTPEAFF.

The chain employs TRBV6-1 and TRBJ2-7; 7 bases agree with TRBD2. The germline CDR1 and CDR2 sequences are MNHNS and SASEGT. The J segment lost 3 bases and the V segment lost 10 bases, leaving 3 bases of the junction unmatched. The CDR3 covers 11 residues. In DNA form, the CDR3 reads TGTGCCACCGGGGAGGGCTACGAGCAGTACTTC. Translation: CATGEGYEQYF.

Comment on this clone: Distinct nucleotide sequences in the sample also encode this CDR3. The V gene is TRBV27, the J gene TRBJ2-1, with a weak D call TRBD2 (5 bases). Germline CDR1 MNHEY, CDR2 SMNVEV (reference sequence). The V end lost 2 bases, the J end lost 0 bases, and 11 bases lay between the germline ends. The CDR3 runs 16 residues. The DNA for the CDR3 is TGTGCCAGCAGTTTAGGCGGGCCAAGCTCCTACAATGAGCAGTTCTTC. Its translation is CASSLGGPSSYNEQFF.

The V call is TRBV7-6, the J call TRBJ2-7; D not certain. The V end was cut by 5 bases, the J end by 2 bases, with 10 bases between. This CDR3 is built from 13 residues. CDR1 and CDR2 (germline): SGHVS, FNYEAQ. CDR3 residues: CASSEGPAYEQYF. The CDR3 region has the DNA TGTGCCAGCAGCGAAGGACCGGCCTACGAGCAGTACTTC.

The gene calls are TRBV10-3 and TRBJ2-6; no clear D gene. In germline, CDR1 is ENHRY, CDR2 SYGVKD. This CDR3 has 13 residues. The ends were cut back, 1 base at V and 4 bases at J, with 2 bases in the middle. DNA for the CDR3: TGTGCCATCAGTGAGTACGGGGCCAACGTCCTGACTTTC. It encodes CAISEYGANVLTF.

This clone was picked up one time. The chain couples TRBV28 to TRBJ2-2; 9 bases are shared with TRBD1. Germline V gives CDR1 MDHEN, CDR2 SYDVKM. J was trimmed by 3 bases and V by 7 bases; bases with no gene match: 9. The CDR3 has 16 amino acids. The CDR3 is CASTPFGTGHTGELFF. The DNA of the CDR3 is TGTGCCAGCACCCCATTCGGGACAGGGCACACCGGGGAGCTGTTTTTT. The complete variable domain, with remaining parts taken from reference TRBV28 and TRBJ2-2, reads DVKVTQSSRYLVKRTGEKVFLECVQDMDHENMFWYRQDPGLGLRLIYFSYDVKMKEKGDIPEGYSVSREKKERFSLILESASTNQTSMYLCASTPFGTGHTGELFFGEGSRLTVL.

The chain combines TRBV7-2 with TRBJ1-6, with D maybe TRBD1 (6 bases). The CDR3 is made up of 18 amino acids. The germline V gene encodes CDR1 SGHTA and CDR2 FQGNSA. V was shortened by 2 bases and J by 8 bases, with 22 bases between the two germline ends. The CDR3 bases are TGTGCCAGCAGCTTAACGGAGAGGGGGGCGGAGGGCGATTCACCCCTCCACTTT. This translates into CASSLTERGAEGDSPLHF.

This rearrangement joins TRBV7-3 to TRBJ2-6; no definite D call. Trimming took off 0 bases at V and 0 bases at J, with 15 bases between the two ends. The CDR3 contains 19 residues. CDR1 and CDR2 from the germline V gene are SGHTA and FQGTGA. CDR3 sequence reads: CASSLTLSGYPSGANVLTF. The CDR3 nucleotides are TGTGCCAGCAGCTTAACGTTGTCAGGTTACCCCTCTGGGGCCAACGTCCTGACTTTC. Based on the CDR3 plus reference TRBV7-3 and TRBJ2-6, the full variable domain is GAGVSQTPSNKVTEKGKYVELRCDPISGHTALYWYRQSLGQGPEFLIYFQGTGAADDSGLPNDRFFAVRPEGSVSTLKIQRTERGDSAVYLCASSLTLSGYPSGANVLTFGAGSRLTVL.

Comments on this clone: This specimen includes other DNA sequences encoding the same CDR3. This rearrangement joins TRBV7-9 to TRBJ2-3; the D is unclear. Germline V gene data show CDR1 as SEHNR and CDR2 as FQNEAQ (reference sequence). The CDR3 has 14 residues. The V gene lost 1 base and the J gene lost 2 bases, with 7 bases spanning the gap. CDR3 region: CASSLVDSTDTQYF. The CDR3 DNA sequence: TGTGCCAGCAGCTTAGTTGATTCCACAGATACGCAGTATTTT.

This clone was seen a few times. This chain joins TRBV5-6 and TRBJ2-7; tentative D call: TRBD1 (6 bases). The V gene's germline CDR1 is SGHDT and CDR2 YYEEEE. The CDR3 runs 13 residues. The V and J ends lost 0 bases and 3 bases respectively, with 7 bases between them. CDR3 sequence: CASSLGQDYEQYF. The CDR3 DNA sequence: TGTGCCAGCAGCTTGGGACAGGACTACGAGCAGTACTTC.

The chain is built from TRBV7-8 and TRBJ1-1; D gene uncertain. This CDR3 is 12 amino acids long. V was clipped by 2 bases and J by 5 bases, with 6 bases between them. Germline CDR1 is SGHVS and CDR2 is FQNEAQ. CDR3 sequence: CASSLFLTEAFF. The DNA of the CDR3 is TGTGCCAGCAGCTTATTCCTTACTGAAGCTTTCTTT.

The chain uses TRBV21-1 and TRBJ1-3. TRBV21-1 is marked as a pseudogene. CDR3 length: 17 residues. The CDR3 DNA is TGTGCCAGCAGCAAACGAAAGCCGACTCCCGCTGGAAACACCATATATTTT. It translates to CASSKRKPTPAGNTIYF.

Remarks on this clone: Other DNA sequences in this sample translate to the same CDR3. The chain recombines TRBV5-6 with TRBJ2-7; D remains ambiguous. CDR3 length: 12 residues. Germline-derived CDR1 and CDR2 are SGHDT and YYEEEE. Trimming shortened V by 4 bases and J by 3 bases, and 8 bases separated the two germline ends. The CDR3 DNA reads TGTGCCAGCAGCCCGGGCAGCTACGAGCAGTACTTC. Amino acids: CASSPGSYEQYF.

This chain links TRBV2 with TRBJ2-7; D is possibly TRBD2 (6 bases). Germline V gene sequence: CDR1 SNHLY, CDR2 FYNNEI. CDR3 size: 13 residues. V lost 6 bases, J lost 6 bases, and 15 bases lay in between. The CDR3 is CASSRGLYLEQYF. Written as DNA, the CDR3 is TGTGCCAGCAGCCGGGGGTTATACCTCGAGCAGTACTTC.

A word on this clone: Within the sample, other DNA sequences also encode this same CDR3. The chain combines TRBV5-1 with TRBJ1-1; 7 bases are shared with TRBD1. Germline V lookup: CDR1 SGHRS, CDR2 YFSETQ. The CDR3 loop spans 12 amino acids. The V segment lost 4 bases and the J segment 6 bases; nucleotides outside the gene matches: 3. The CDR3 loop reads CASSPGGPEAFF. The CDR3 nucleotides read TGCGCCAGCAGCCCAGGGGGTCCTGAAGCTTTCTTT. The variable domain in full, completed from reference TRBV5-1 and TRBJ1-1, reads KAGVTQTPRYLIKTRGQQVTLSCSPISGHRSVSWYQQTPGQGLQFLFEYFSETQRNKGNFPGRFSGRQFSNSRSEMNVSTLELGDSALYLCASSPGGPEAFFGQGTRLTVV.

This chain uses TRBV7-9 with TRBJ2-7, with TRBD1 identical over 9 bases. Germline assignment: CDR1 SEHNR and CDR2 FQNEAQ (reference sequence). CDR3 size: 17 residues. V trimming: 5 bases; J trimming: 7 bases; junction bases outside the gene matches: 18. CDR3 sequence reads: CASSPGQGGLDSWEQYF. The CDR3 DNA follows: TGTGCCAGCAGCCCGGGACAGGGAGGCCTGGACTCATGGGAGCAGTACTTC.